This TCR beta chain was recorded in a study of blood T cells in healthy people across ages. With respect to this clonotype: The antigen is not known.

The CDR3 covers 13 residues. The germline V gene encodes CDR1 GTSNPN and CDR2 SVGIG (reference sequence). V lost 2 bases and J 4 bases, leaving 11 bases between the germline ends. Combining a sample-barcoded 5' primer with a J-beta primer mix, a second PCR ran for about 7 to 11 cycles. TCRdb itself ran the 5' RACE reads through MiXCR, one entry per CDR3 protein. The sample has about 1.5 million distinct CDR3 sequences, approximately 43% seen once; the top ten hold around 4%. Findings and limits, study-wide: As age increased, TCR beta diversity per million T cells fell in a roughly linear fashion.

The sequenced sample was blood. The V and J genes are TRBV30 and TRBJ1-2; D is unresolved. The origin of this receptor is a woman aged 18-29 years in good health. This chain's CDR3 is CAWSHRLSYGYTF. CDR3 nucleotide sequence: TGTGCCTGGAGTCACCGACTCAGCTATGGCTACACCTTC.